This TCR beta chain was sequenced during a study of T cells in women clearing cervical HPV infection. On the study more broadly: Only a few women had HLA typing results available.

There are 14 residues in the CDR3. V was trimmed by 6 bases and J by 0 bases, leaving 12 bases between them. The germline V gene encodes CDR1 WSHSY and CDR2 SAAADI. Whole-study results and caveats: Repertoire richness, not evenness, was significantly elevated in CIN3+ cases versus controls. T-cell numbers per sample were unknown and may explain richness differences. TRBV6-7 abundance was lower in cases than controls (roughly 0.11% versus 0.16%).

Turning to this clone: The antigen is not known. The read stops 3 residues short of the end of the CDR3; the missing end is completed from the germline J gene.

Using immunoSEQ multiplex PCR, the repertoire was profiled, and TCRdb retains in-frame clones only, with some absent. The data show tens of thousands of clones, and the top ten clones hold 0.95% to 1.5%. Material: blood buffy coat. The rearrangement joins TRBV10-2 to TRBJ2-7; D may match TRBD1 or TRBD2 (6 bases each). This receptor was obtained from a woman aged 18 to 75 with a cervical HPV16 infection that either progressed to CIN3+ or cleared (not recorded which). CDR3: CASSPRDISYEQYF. CDR3 DNA (partial): TGCGCCAGCAGCCCGCGGGACATCTCCTACGAG.